These T cell receptor beta chains were read from a single sample in a study of technical replicates of blood from a few donors. Profiling relied on immunoSEQ multiplex PCR, and the TCRdb table lists in-frame clones only, not all of them. The sample has approximately 88,000 clones, around 96% seen once. The specimen sequenced was T cells isolated from PBMCs. These receptors all come from a human donor in good health. The CDR3 runs from the conserved cysteine through the conserved F or W. D genes are given only for firm matches. The listing skips clone size in some rows; elsewhere it reads once, few, many or a size class.

TRBJ1-5,-,TRBV6-1,-,TGTGCCAGCAGCTCAAAGCGGGGGGCAGACCAGCCCCAGCATTTT,CASSSKRGADQPQHF
TRBJ1-5,-,TRBV29-1,few,TGCAGCTCCCTTGAGGGCGCTGATCAGCCCCAGCATTTT,CSSLEGADQPQHF
TRBJ2-1,TRBD2,TRBV19,-,TGTGCCAGTAGTATAGTGCCTAGCGGGAATGAGCAGTTCTTC,CASSIVPSGNEQFF
TRBJ2-1,-,TRBV12-5,-,TGTGCTAGTGGTTCCTCCGGGGGAGGCAATGAGCAGTTCTTC,CASGSSGGGNEQFF
TRBJ2-1,TRBD2,TRBV27,-,TGTGCCAGCAGTTTCCTAGCGGGAGCCCTCTACAATGAGCAGTTCTTC,CASSFLAGALYNEQFF
TRBJ2-7,-,TRBV29-1,-,TGCAGCGTCATAGGACAGTTAAGTATCTACGAGCAGTACTTC,CSVIGQLSIYEQYF
TRBJ1-4,-,TRBV2,few,TGTGCCAGCAGTGAAGGGGGAGAAGTGTTTTTT,CASSEGGEVFF
TRBJ1-2,-,TRBV9,few,TGTGCCAGCAGCGTAGTCGGATGGAGTAACTATGGCTACACCTTC,CASSVVGWSNYGYTF
TRBJ2-3,TRBD1,TRBV11-3,-,TGTGCCAGCAGCCCCGGGACAGCAGATACGCAGTATTTT,CASSPGTADTQYF
TRBJ2-7,TRBD2,TRBV7-6,-,TGTGCCAGCAGCTTAGGGGGTCTAGCGGGTAACGAGCAGTACTTC,CASSLGGLAGNEQYF
TRBJ2-7,TRBD2,TRBV7-2,-,TGTGCCAGCAGCAGAATAGCGGGAGTAAACGAGCAGTACTTC,CASSRIAGVNEQYF